The entry below describes one T cell receptor (beta chain). CDR1 SGDLS and CDR2 YYNGEE come from the germline V gene. CDR3 length: 17 residues. The V segment lost 0 bases and the J segment 4 bases; nucleotides outside the gene matches: 7. These data belong to a study of blood T cell repertoires in COVID-19. Looking at the study overall: From the United States, Italy and Spain came samples of acute and convalescent COVID-19. From T cells, B-cell-depleted T cells, or PBMCs came the material, which was cDNA or gDNA.

Per the study methods: Counts of nucleated cells, estimated from reference gene primer amplification, were obtained. Sequencing was performed with immunoSEQ multiplex PCR; in TCRdb, only in-frame clones are kept and a portion is missing. V, J and clone size are taken as reported in that table, and D and trimming were inferred from the DNA itself. The repertoire holds 150,000 to 200,000 clones, with around four fifths as singletons. The sequenced material came from peripheral blood. This sequence joins TRBV9 and TRBJ2-1; 10 nucleotides align to TRBD2. The receptor was isolated from a woman between 25 and 40 years old with acute or convalescent COVID-19. The CDR3 DNA sequence: TGTGCCAGCAGCGTAGGCAGCGGGGGGGGACGTTACAATGAGCAGTTCTTC. Translating it yields CASSVGSGGGRYNEQFF.